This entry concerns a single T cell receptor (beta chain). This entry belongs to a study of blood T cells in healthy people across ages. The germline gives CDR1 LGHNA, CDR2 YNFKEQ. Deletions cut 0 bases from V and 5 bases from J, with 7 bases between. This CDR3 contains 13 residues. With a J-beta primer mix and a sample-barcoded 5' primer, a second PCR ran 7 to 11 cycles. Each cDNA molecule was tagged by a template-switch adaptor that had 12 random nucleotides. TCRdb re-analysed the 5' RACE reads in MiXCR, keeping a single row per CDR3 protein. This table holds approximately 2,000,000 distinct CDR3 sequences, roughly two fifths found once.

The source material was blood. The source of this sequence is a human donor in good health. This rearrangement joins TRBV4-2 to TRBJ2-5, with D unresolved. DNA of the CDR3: TGTGCCAGCAGCCAAGAATCGACGGAGACCCAGTACTTC. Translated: CASSQESTETQYF.